Listed below are T cell receptor beta chains from one sample, sequenced in a study of T cell responses to AZD1222 COVID-19 vaccine. Libraries were prepared by immunoSEQ multiplex PCR; TCRdb keeps only in-frame clonotypes and omits some of them. The sample shows approximately 190,000 clones, almost 95% of them seen only once. Material: peripheral blood, obtained on day 0 of AZD1222 vaccination. The receptors come from an adult in good health. The CDR3 runs from the conserved cysteine through the conserved F or W. Each record gives: V gene, clone size, D gene, J gene, CDR3 protein, CDR3 DNA. D genes are given only for firm matches. Clone size is given for some rows only: seen once, a few or many times, or a class if the clone is expanded.

V gene: TRBV7-9
clone size: .
D gene: .
J gene: TRBJ1-1
CDR3 protein: CASLMNTEAFF
CDR3 DNA: TGTGCCAGCCTTATGAACACTGAAGCTTTCTTT

V gene: TRBV6-5
clone size: .
D gene: .
J gene: TRBJ1-2
CDR3 protein: CASSYSQGYGYTF
CDR3 DNA: TGTGCCAGCAGTTACTCGCAGGGCTATGGCTACACCTTC

V gene: TRBV19
clone size: .
D gene: .
J gene: TRBJ1-5
CDR3 protein: CASSIDLGGLNQPQHF
CDR3 DNA: TGTGCCAGTAGTATAGATCTGGGAGGCTTGAATCAGCCCCAGCATTTT

V gene: TRBV24-1
clone size: .
D gene: .
J gene: TRBJ2-1
CDR3 protein: CATSESGPYNEQFF
CDR3 DNA: TGTGCCACCAGTGAGTCAGGCCCCTACAATGAGCAGTTCTTC

V gene: TRBV6-5
clone size: .
D gene: .
J gene: TRBJ2-2
CDR3 protein: CASSYSAGELFF
CDR3 DNA: TGTGCCAGCAGTTACTCCGCCGGGGAGCTGTTTTTT

V gene: TRBV6-6
clone size: .
D gene: .
J gene: TRBJ1-3
CDR3 protein: CASINGQGSGNTIYF
CDR3 DNA: TGTGCCAGCATCAACGGGCAGGGGTCTGGAAACACCATATATTTT

V gene: TRBV14
clone size: .
D gene: .
J gene: TRBJ2-3
CDR3 protein: CASSQVRGGRYGTDTQYF
CDR3 DNA: TGTGCCAGCAGCCAAGTTAGGGGGGGACGATATGGTACAGATACGCAGTATTTT

V gene: TRBV19
clone size: once
D gene: .
J gene: TRBJ1-2
CDR3 protein: CASSQFYGYTF
CDR3 DNA: TGTGCCAGTAGTCAATTCTATGGCTACACCTTC

V gene: TRBV5-1
clone size: .
D gene: .
J gene: TRBJ1-1
CDR3 protein: CASSLGPMNTEAFF
CDR3 DNA: TGCGCCAGCAGCTTGGGACCGATGAACACTGAAGCTTTCTTT

V gene: TRBV28
clone size: .
D gene: TRBD1
J gene: TRBJ1-6
CDR3 protein: CASSSGTGDSPLHF
CDR3 DNA: TGTGCCAGCAGTTCAGGGACAGGCGATTCACCCCTCCACTTT

V gene: TRBV27
clone size: .
D gene: TRBD1
J gene: TRBJ1-5
CDR3 protein: CASSPEGAYQPQHF
CDR3 DNA: TGTGCCAGCAGCCCTGAGGGGGCCTACCAGCCCCAGCATTTT

V gene: TRBV7-9
clone size: .
D gene: .
J gene: TRBJ1-2
CDR3 protein: CASSLQYGYTF
CDR3 DNA: TGTGCCAGCAGCCTACAGTATGGCTACACCTTC

V gene: TRBV5-1
clone size: .
D gene: .
J gene: TRBJ1-2
CDR3 protein: CASSLASGVIDGYTF
CDR3 DNA: TGCGCCAGCAGCTTGGCCTCCGGGGTGATTGATGGCTACACCTTC

V gene: TRBV7-2
clone size: .
D gene: .
J gene: TRBJ2-3
CDR3 protein: CASSSSADTQYF
CDR3 DNA: TGTGCCAGCAGCTCCTCTGCGGATACGCAGTATTTT

V gene: TRBV5-4
clone size: .
D gene: TRBD1
J gene: TRBJ2-7
CDR3 protein: CASSRPGTGTEQYF
CDR3 DNA: TGTGCCAGCAGCCGTCCCGGGACAGGGACCGAGCAGTACTTC

V gene: TRBV9
clone size: .
D gene: .
J gene: TRBJ1-3
CDR3 protein: CASSQADRSGNTIYF
CDR3 DNA: TGTGCCAGCAGCCAGGCGGACCGCTCTGGAAACACCATATATTTT

V gene: TRBV5-1
clone size: .
D gene: .
J gene: TRBJ2-5
CDR3 protein: CASNADRQETQYF
CDR3 DNA: TGCGCCAGCAACGCGGACAGACAAGAGACCCAGTACTTC

V gene: TRBV7-2
clone size: .
D gene: TRBD1
J gene: TRBJ1-6
CDR3 protein: CASSHNRDRNSPLHF
CDR3 DNA: TGTGCCAGCAGCCACAACCGGGACAGGAATTCACCCCTCCACTTT

V gene: TRBV4-1
clone size: .
D gene: .
J gene: TRBJ1-3
CDR3 protein: CASSQGTEAGNTIYF
CDR3 DNA: TGCGCCAGCAGCCAAGGAACAGAGGCTGGAAACACCATATATTTT

V gene: TRBV3-1/TRBV3-2
clone size: once
D gene: TRBD1
J gene: TRBJ2-7
CDR3 protein: CASSRVTGFAYEQYF
CDR3 DNA: TGTGCCAGCAGCCGGGTGACAGGGTTTGCCTACGAGCAGTACTTC

V gene: TRBV7-9
clone size: .
D gene: TRBD1
J gene: TRBJ1-6
CDR3 protein: CASSLGGGGRNSPLHF
CDR3 DNA: TGTGCCAGCAGCTTAGGAGGGGGCGGTCGTAATTCACCCCTCCACTTT

V gene: TRBV2
clone size: .
D gene: .
J gene: TRBJ1-6
CDR3 protein: CATHRVESPLHF
CDR3 DNA: TGTGCGACCCATCGGGTAGAATCACCCCTCCACTTT

V gene: TRBV3-1/TRBV3-2
clone size: .
D gene: .
J gene: TRBJ2-5
CDR3 protein: CASSIWERQETQYF
CDR3 DNA: TGTGCCAGCAGCATTTGGGAGAGGCAAGAGACCCAGTACTTC

V gene: TRBV18
clone size: .
D gene: .
J gene: TRBJ1-1
CDR3 protein: CASSPGESTEAFF
CDR3 DNA: TGTGCCAGCTCACCCGGGGAATCCACTGAAGCTTTCTTT

V gene: TRBV28
clone size: .
D gene: .
J gene: TRBJ1-2
CDR3 protein: CASGGRDGYTF
CDR3 DNA: TGTGCCTCGGGGGGGCGGGATGGCTACACCTTC

V gene: TRBV27
clone size: .
D gene: .
J gene: TRBJ1-2
CDR3 protein: CASSTGNYGYTF
CDR3 DNA: TGTGCCAGCAGTACCGGTAACTATGGCTACACCTTC

V gene: TRBV6-5
clone size: .
D gene: TRBD1
J gene: TRBJ2-5
CDR3 protein: CASRSQGNQETQYF
CDR3 DNA: TGTGCCAGCAGATCACAGGGGAACCAAGAGACCCAGTACTTC

V gene: TRBV24-1
clone size: .
D gene: .
J gene: TRBJ2-6
CDR3 protein: CATSDPRDQHSGANVLTF
CDR3 DNA: TGTGCCACCAGTGATCCCCGGGATCAACACTCTGGGGCCAACGTCCTGACTTTC

V gene: TRBV29-1
clone size: .
D gene: TRBD1
J gene: TRBJ2-1
CDR3 protein: CSVGRQGAQFF
CDR3 DNA: TGCAGCGTTGGAAGACAGGGGGCGCAGTTCTTC

V gene: TRBV27
clone size: .
D gene: .
J gene: TRBJ1-2
CDR3 protein: CASSSYTGSLTYGYTF
CDR3 DNA: TGTGCCAGCAGTTCCTATACAGGATCCCTCACCTATGGCTACACCTTC